This TCR beta chain was retrieved from a study of shared clonotypes between healthy human individuals. Study-wide context: For every donor, three CD4 naive, three CD4 memory, two CD8 naive and one CD8 memory plates were used.

Clones were read by immunoSEQ multiplex PCR, and TCRdb kept only the in-frame ones, dropping some. Of about 820,000 clones listed, 85% to 95% are singletons. The naive CD8 subset, CD45RO-negative cells positively selected for CCR7, excluded terminally differentiated effector memory CD45RA+ cells. V gave up 5 bases and J gave up 1 base, with 12 bases separating them. This CDR3 has 15 amino acids. Germline V gives CDR1 SGHTA, CDR2 FQGNSA. This chain links TRBV7-2 with TRBJ1-3; D perhaps matches TRBD1 (5 bases). Sequencing was carried out using naive CD8+ T cells sorted from blood. This TCR came from a man aged 25 to 40 in good health. In DNA form, the CDR3 reads TGTGCCAGCAGCGACCCAGGGATTTCTGGAAACACCATATATTTT. This encodes CASSDPGISGNTIYF.